A single sample gave rise to the 20 T cell receptor beta chains below, sequenced in a study of cytomegalovirus exposure and HLA in healthy donors. TCRdb's copy holds only in-frame clones and misses some; the assay was immunoSEQ multiplex PCR. There are under 200,000 clones in the sample; approximately 96% occur only once, and approximately 1% lies in the top ten. The sequenced sample consisted of PBMCs. The source is a woman aged 18-29 years in good health and CMV-seronegative.

J is TRBJ2-5 and V is TRBV5-4; D not resolved. CDR1 SGHNT and CDR2 YYREEE come from the germline V gene (reference sequence). The CDR3 has 14 residues. V was cut by 0 bases and J by 2 bases, with 8 bases left in between. In nucleotides, the CDR3 is TGTGCCAGCAGCTTGGACAGATTTCAAGAGACCCAGTACTTC. Its translation is CASSLDRFQETQYF.

This sequence joins TRBV6-4 and TRBJ1-6; D call uncertain. The CDR3 is made up of 14 amino acids. The V and J ends lost 6 bases and 7 bases respectively, with 13 bases between them. CDR1 is MRHNA and CDR2 is SNTAGT in the germline V gene. CDR3 residues: CASRVKVENSPLHF. CDR3 nucleotides: TGTGCCAGCAGGGTCAAGGTGGAGAATTCACCCCTCCACTTT.

V and J are TRBV11-2 and TRBJ2-5; D not certain. V was cut by 1 base and J by 0 bases, with 9 bases left in between. Germline V lookup: CDR1 SGHAT, CDR2 FQNNGV. The length of the CDR3 is 15 residues. CDR3: CASSLVELNQETQYF. The CDR3 DNA follows: TGTGCCAGCAGCTTAGTCGAGTTGAACCAAGAGACCCAGTACTTC.

A note on this clone: The sample carries other DNA sequences with the same CDR3. The chain employs TRBV29-1 and TRBJ1-2, with D perhaps matching TRBD1 (5 bases). The CDR3 covers 11 residues. V lost 6 bases and J lost 7, with 12 bases in between. Germline V gene sequence: CDR1 SQVTM, CDR2 ANQGSEA. Here the CDR3 reads CSVELRGGYTF. The CDR3 nucleotides are TGCAGCGTCGAGCTTAGGGGTGGCTACACCTTC.

The V call is TRBV28, the J call TRBJ2-7; D is uncertain. V lost 8 bases to trimming and J lost 2 bases, with 7 bases between them. The CDR3 loop spans 11 amino acids. Germline CDR1 and CDR2: MDHEN and SYDVKM. The CDR3 DNA is TGTGCCAGCTCCTTAACCTACGAGCAGTACTTC. Translation gives CASSLTYEQYF.

The V gene is TRBV2, the J gene TRBJ2-3; possibly TRBD2 for D (6 bases). The V gene's germline CDR1 is SNHLY and CDR2 FYNNEI. The ends were cut back, 6 bases at V and 11 bases at J, with 18 bases in the middle. The CDR3 covers 13 residues. CDR3 DNA: TGTGCCAGCAGGCGGGGTCCCAATGTCGGGCAGTATTTT. Translation gives CASRRGPNVGQYF.

The J gene is TRBJ2-7, the V gene TRBV11-2, with D perhaps TRBD2 (5 bases). From germline, CDR1 is SGHAT and CDR2 FQNNGV. The CDR3 is 14 amino acids. V was shortened by 5 bases and J by 2 bases, with 13 bases between the two germline ends. CDR3 sequence (DNA): TGTGCCAGCAGCCAACCGGACGGGACCTACGAGCAGTACTTC. This translates into CASSQPDGTYEQYF.

This chain uses TRBV7-9 with TRBJ1-1; TRBD1 agrees at 8 bases. CDR3 length equals 15 residues. Unmatched junction bases numbered 1, after V lost 0 bases and J lost 1 base. Looked up from germline, CDR1 is SEHNR and CDR2 is FQNEAQ (reference sequence). CDR3 residues: CASSLAGTGNTEAFF. The CDR3 bases are TGTGCCAGCAGCTTAGCCGGGACAGGGAACACTGAAGCTTTCTTT. The full variable domain, its missing parts supplied by reference TRBV7-9 and TRBJ1-1, is DTGVSQNPRHKITKRGQNVTFRCDPISEHNRLYWYRQTLGQGPEFLTYFQNEAQLEKSRLLSDRFSAERPKGSFSTLEIQRTEQGDSAMYLCASSLAGTGNTEAFFGQGTRLTVV.

V usage is TRBV13 and J usage is TRBJ1-5; perhaps TRBD1 as D (5 bases). The germline CDR1 and CDR2 sequences are PRHDT and FYEKMQ (reference sequence). The CDR3 has 14 residues. The V end lost 5 bases, the J end lost 8 bases, and 16 bases lay between the germline ends. Here the CDR3 reads CASSIRGTPEPQHF. The CDR3 nucleotides are TGTGCCAGCAGCATACGGGGGACCCCGGAGCCCCAGCATTTT. Combining the CDR3 with reference TRBV13 and TRBJ1-5 gives the whole variable domain AAGVIQSPRHLIKEKRETATLKCYPIPRHDTVYWYQQGPGQDPQFLISFYEKMQSDKGSIPDRFSAQQFSDYHSELNMSSLELGDSALYFCASSIRGTPEPQHFGDGTRLSIL.

With respect to this clone: The sample has other DNA sequences that encode this CDR3 too. The chain is built from TRBV18 and TRBJ1-1; D is uncertain. The CDR3 consists of 13 residues. The germline CDR1 and CDR2 sequences are KGHSH and LQKENI. Between the trimmed V and J ends, which lost 2 bases and 0 bases, there was a span of 4 bases. The DNA of the CDR3 is TGTGCCAGCTCACCATCGGTGAACACTGAAGCTTTCTTT. It codes for CASSPSVNTEAFF.

The genes are TRBV18 and TRBJ1-1; D is undetermined. Germline V gene sequence: CDR1 KGHSH, CDR2 LQKENI. V shed 1 base and J shed 0 bases, with 6 bases lying between them. This CDR3 comprises 14 residues. In DNA form, the CDR3 reads TGTGCCAGCTCACCACAGCCTCTGAACACTGAAGCTTTCTTT. The encoded protein is CASSPQPLNTEAFF. Together with reference TRBV18 and TRBJ1-1, the CDR3 gives the full variable domain: NAGVMQNPRHLVRRRGQEARLRCSPMKGHSHVYWYRQLPEEGLKFMVYLQKENIIDESGMPKERFSAEFPKEGPSILRIQQVVRGDSAAYFCASSPQPLNTEAFFGQGTRLTVV.

The rearrangement links TRBV19 to TRBJ2-1; tentative D call: TRBD1 (5 bases). Germline CDR1 reads LNHDA; CDR2 reads SQIVND (reference sequence). This CDR3 has 13 amino acids. Trimming removed 4 bases at V and 15 bases at J, with 19 bases between. The CDR3 loop reads CASSTLTGSQGFF. As DNA, the CDR3 is TGTGCCAGTAGTACCTTAACAGGTTCCCAGGGGTTCTTC.

The V gene is TRBV7-9, the J gene TRBJ2-1; 7 nucleotides agree with TRBD2. Germline CDR1 reads SEHNR; CDR2 reads FQNEAQ (reference sequence). V lost 5 bases, J lost 0 bases, and 4 bases stayed unmatched. This CDR3 is built from 15 residues. CDR3 region: CASSVRGNSYNEQFF. The CDR3 coding sequence is TGTGCCAGCAGCGTGCGGGGGAACTCCTACAATGAGCAGTTCTTC.

The chain uses TRBV5-6 and TRBJ1-2; unclear D gene. Trimming took off 3 bases at V and 4 bases at J, with 16 bases between the two ends. CDR1 and CDR2 (germline): SGHDT, YYEEEE. The CDR3 totals 15 residues. CDR3 DNA: TGTGCCAGCAGCTGGAGGGAACAGACTGGCTATGGCTACACCTTC. Translated: CASSWREQTGYGYTF.

The chain couples TRBV6-4 to TRBJ1-1; no definite D call. There are 13 residues in the CDR3. Germline CDR1 is MRHNA and CDR2 is SNTAGT. With 3 bases removed from V and 1 base from J, the gap between germline ends came to 6 bases. The CDR3 region has the DNA TGTGCCAGCAGTGAGCGGCAGAACACTGAAGCTTTCTTT. It encodes CASSERQNTEAFF.

The chain combines TRBV29-1 with TRBJ1-1; TRBD1 might be the D (5 bases). Germline V gene data show CDR1 as SQVTM and CDR2 as ANQGSEA. The V end was cut by 7 bases, the J end by 1 base, with 13 bases between. The CDR3 covers 13 residues. The CDR3 region has the DNA TGCAGCGGTCAGGGCCCGAGGAACACTGAAGCTTTCTTT. Translated, it gives CSGQGPRNTEAFF.

A note on this clone: The same CDR3 also results from other DNA sequences found in this sample. J is TRBJ1-1 and V is TRBV6-5; no clear D gene. The V gene lost 0 bases and the J gene lost 5 bases, with 7 bases spanning the gap. Germline CDR1 is MNHEY and CDR2 is SVGAGI. The CDR3 has 13 amino acids. The CDR3 region is CASSYSRSTEAFF. The CDR3 region has the DNA TGTGCCAGCAGTTACTCGCGGTCGACTGAAGCTTTCTTT.

The chain employs TRBV7-2 and TRBJ1-2, with 8 bases matching TRBD1. V lost 5 bases to trimming and J lost 6 bases; unmatched junction nucleotides: 8. This CDR3 has 14 residues. CDR1 and CDR2 (germline): SGHTA, FQGNSA. CDR3 sequence: CASSRRTGSNGYTF. The CDR3 nucleotides are TGTGCCAGCAGCCGACGGACAGGGAGTAATGGCTACACCTTC.

The J gene is TRBJ1-6, the V gene TRBV9; a weak D match, TRBD1 (5 bases). Germline-derived CDR1 and CDR2 are SGDLS and YYNGEE. The V end was cut by 3 bases, the J end by 0 bases, with 13 bases between. The CDR3 length is 17 residues. The CDR3 coding sequence is TGTGCCAGCAGCGGCGAGCACAGGAGCTCCTATAATTCACCCCTCCACTTT. Encoded protein: CASSGEHRSSYNSPLHF.

This chain uses TRBV4-3 with TRBJ1-3, with 8 positions matching TRBD1. This CDR3 is built from 15 residues. The germline gives CDR1 LGHNA, CDR2 YSLEER. V gave up 4 bases and J gave up 4 bases; unmatched junction bases: 6. The CDR3 nucleotides read TGCGCCAGCAGCCCTCGCACAGGGGGGGGAAACACCATATATTTT. Translating it yields CASSPRTGGGNTIYF.